This T cell receptor beta chain derives from a study of T cell responses to AZD1222 COVID-19 vaccine. Study-wide background: Second-dose intervals near 4 or 12 weeks were combined.

Study-wide results and caveats: Baseline seropositivity characterized only six or seven AZD1222 recipients.

For this clone: Its antigen is unidentified.

This CDR3 has 13 residues. CDR1 is SEHNR and CDR2 is FQNEAQ in the germline V gene (reference sequence). Trimming shortened V by 5 bases and J by 3 bases, and 8 bases separated the two germline ends. Generated by immunoSEQ multiplex PCR, the TCRdb table keeps only in-frame clones and is missing some. This table has roughly 150,000 clones, roughly nine tenths appearing once. Material: peripheral blood, obtained on day 0 of AZD1222 vaccination. The rearrangement links TRBV7-9 to TRBJ1-5, with D hard to call. The sequence was obtained from an adult in good health. The CDR3 DNA reads TGTGCCAGCAGCCTGACACCCAATCAGCCCCAGCATTTT. Encoded protein: CASSLTPNQPQHF.